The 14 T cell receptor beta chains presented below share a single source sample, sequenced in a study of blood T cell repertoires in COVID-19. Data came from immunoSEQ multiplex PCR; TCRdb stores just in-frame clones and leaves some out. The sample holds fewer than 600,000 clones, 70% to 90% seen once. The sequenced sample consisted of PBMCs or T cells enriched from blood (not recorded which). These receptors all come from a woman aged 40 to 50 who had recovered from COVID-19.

The CDR3 region has the DNA TGTGCCAGCAGCTTGGGGACTAGGACCTACGAGCAGTACTTC. Translating it yields CASSLGTRTYEQYF. This rearrangement joins TRBV5-6 to TRBJ2-7, with TRBD2 matching over 7 bases. The length of the CDR3 is 14 residues. The V gene end was trimmed by 0 bases and the J gene end by 2 bases; junction bases not matched to a gene: 2. The germline CDR1 and CDR2 sequences are SGHDT and YYEEEE.

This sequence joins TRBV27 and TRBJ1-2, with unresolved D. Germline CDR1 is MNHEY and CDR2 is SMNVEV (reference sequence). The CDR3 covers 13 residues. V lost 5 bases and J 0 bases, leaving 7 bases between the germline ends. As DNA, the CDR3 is TGTGCCAGCAGTCTGGGCTCTAACTATGGCTACACCTTC. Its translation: CASSLGSNYGYTF.

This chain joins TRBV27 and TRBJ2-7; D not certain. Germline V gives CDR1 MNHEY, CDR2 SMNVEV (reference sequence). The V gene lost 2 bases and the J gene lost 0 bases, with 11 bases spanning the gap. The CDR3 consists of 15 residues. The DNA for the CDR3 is TGTGCCAGCAGTTTACTTCCCAGGCGCTCCTACGAGCAGTACTTC. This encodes CASSLLPRRSYEQYF.

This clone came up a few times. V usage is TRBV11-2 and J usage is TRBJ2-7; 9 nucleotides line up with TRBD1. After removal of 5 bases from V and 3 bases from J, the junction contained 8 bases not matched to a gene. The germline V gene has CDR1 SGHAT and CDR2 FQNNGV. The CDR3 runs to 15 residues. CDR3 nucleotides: TGTGCCAGCAGCAACCTCGGGACAGGGATCTACGAGCAGTACTTC. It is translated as CASSNLGTGIYEQYF.

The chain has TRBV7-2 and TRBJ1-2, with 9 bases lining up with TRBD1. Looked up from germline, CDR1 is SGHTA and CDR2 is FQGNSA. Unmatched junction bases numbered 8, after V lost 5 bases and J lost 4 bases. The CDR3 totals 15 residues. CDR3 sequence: CASSLTGTGTYGYTF. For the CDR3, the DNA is TGTGCCAGCAGCCTCACCGGGACAGGGACCTATGGCTACACCTTC.

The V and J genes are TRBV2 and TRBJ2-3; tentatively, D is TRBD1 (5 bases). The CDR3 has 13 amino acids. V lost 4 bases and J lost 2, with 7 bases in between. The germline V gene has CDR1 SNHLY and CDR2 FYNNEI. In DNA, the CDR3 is TGTGCCAGCAGTGGACAGTCCACAGATACGCAGTATTTT. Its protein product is CASSGQSTDTQYF.

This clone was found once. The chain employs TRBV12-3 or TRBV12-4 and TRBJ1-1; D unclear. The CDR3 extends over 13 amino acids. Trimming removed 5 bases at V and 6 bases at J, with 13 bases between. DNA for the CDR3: TGTGCCAGCAGTACCCTCTATTTAGCTGAAGCTTTCTTT. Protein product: CASSTLYLAEAFF.

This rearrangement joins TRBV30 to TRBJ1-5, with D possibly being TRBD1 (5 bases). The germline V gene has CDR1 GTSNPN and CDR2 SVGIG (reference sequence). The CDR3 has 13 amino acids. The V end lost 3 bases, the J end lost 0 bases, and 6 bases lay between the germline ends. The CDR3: CAWRQASNQPQHF. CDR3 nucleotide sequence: TGTGCCTGGAGACAGGCTAGCAATCAGCCCCAGCATTTT.

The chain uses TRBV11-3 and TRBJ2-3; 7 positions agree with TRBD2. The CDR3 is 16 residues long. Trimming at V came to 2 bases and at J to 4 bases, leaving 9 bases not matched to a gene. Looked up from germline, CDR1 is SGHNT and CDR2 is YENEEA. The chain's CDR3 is CASSLNGGRFSDTQYF. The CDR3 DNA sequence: TGTGCCAGCAGCTTAAACGGCGGGAGATTCTCAGATACGCAGTATTTT.

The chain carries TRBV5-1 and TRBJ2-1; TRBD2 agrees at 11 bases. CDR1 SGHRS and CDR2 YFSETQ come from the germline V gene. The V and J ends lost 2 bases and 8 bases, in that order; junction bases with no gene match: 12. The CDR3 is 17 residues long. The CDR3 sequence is CASSLTSGSLGGDEQFF. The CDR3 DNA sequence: TGCGCCAGCAGCTTAACTAGCGGGAGCCTAGGGGGGGATGAGCAGTTCTTC.

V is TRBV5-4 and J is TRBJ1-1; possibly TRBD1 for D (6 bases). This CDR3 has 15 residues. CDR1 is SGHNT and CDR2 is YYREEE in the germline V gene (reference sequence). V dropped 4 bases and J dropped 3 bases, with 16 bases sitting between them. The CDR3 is CASSAPGGAYTEAFF. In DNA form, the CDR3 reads TGTGCCAGCAGCGCCCCGGGGGGCGCTTACACTGAAGCTTTCTTT.

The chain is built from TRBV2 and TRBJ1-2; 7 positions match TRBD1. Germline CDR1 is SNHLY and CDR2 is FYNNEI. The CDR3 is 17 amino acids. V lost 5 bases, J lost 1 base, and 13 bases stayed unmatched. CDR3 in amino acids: CASSQLTGSLINYGYTF. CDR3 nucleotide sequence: TGTGCCAGCAGTCAGCTGACAGGGAGCTTAATTAACTATGGCTACACCTTC.

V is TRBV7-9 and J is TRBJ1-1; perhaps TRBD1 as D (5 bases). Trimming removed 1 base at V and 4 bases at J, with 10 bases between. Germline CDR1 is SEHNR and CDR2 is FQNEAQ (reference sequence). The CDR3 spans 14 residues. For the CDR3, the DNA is TGTGCCAGCAGCTTAGGACTGGGGGGCACTGAAGCTTTCTTT. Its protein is CASSLGLGGTEAFF.

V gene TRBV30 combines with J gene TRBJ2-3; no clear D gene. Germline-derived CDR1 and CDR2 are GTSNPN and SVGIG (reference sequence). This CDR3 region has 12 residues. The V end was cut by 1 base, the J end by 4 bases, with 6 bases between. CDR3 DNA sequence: TGTGCCTGGAGTGGTTCGGCAGATACGCAGTATTTT. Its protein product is CAWSGSADTQYF.